Following are 16 T cell receptor beta chains from one sample sequenced in a study of T and B cells in COVID-19 patients. BIOMED2 TRB-A/B primer pools were used in multiplex TRB PCR. Via MiXCR, TCRdb re-called the multiplex PCR reads, giving one row per CDR3 protein. The profile covers 13,000 to 15,000 distinct CDR3 sequences, with less than 35% appearing a single time and 7% to 7.5% taken by the ten largest. Each TRB amplification used about 220-500 ng of genomic DNA from blood. The sequencing input was blood. The receptors were sampled from a human donor who had recovered from COVID-19.

This clonotype was counted at least ten times. V gene TRBV6-1 combines with J gene TRBJ2-7, with D perhaps matching TRBD2 (6 bases). The CDR3 extends over 15 amino acids. Germline V lookup: CDR1 MNHNS, CDR2 SASEGT. V lost 11 bases to trimming and J lost 2 bases, with 22 bases between them. The CDR3 coding sequence is TGTGCCTCGTCCCGCCTTTCGGGGACTGCCTACGAGCAGTACTTC. It yields the protein CASSRLSGTAYEQYF.

This clonotype qualifies as medium-sized. J is TRBJ2-1 and V is TRBV19, with TRBD2 matching over 12 bases. Trimming at V came to 8 bases and at J to 8 bases, leaving 16 bases not matched to a gene. Looked up from germline, CDR1 is LNHDA and CDR2 is SQIVND (reference sequence). The CDR3 consists of 17 residues. In DNA, the CDR3 is TGTGCCAGTCACACCCGGCGGGCTAGCGGGAGGGGATATGAGCAGTTCTTC. It is translated as CASHTRRASGRGYEQFF.

By sample share, this clonotype is medium-sized. The chain carries TRBV6-5 and TRBJ2-2, with D possibly matching TRBD2 (6 bases). This CDR3 is 15 amino acids long. Germline assignment: CDR1 MNHEY and CDR2 SVGAGI. Trimming removed 6 bases from V and 6 bases from J, with 17 bases in between. The CDR3 region is CASRLLAQGSGELFF. CDR3 sequence (DNA): TGTGCCAGCAGGCTACTAGCTCAGGGTTCCGGGGAGCTGTTTTTT.

This clonotype is labeled medium-sized. The J gene is TRBJ2-2, the V gene TRBV6-2 or TRBV6-3; D gene uncertain. Trimming pared 2 bases from V and 6 bases from J, leaving 13 bases between. The CDR3 is 15 residues long. CDR1 and CDR2 from the germline V gene are MNHEY and SVGEGT. CDR3 protein: CASSYQFNRPGELFF. CDR3 nucleotide sequence: TGTGCCAGCAGTTACCAGTTCAACCGGCCCGGGGAGCTGTTTTTT.

This clonotype is medium-sized. The rearrangement uses TRBV19 and TRBJ1-1, with 8 bases aligning to TRBD1. The germline CDR1 and CDR2 sequences are LNHDA and SQIVND (reference sequence). The CDR3 has 16 residues. With V trimmed by 4 bases and J by 0 bases, 7 bases remained unmatched. The CDR3: CASSTRTGQMNTEAFF. Here the CDR3 DNA reads TGTGCCAGTAGTACCCGGACAGGGCAGATGAACACTGAAGCTTTCTTT. The full variable domain, with the rest looked up from reference TRBV19 and TRBJ1-1, is DGGITQSPKYLFRKEGQNVTLSCEQNLNHDAMYWYRQDPGQGLRLIYYSQIVNDFQKGDIAEGYSVSREKKESFPLTVTSAQKNPTAFYLCASSTRTGQMNTEAFFGQGTRLTVV.

This clonotype was observed a few times. J is TRBJ2-3 and V is TRBV5-5; D is undetermined. This CDR3 is built from 11 residues. The germline V and J ends were trimmed by 1 base and 3 bases, with 0 bases remaining between them. Germline V gene data show CDR1 as SGHKS and CDR2 as YYEKEE (reference sequence). The CDR3 nucleotides read TGTGCCAGCAGCTTGACAGATACGCAGTATTTT. Translation: CASSLTDTQYF.

This clonotype was recorded at least ten times. The chain has TRBV5-5 and TRBJ1-2, with D possibly being TRBD1 (6 bases). This CDR3 is built from 14 residues. V was trimmed by 0 bases and J by 4 bases, leaving 10 bases between them. Germline CDR1 is SGHKS and CDR2 is YYEKEE (reference sequence). DNA of the CDR3: TGTGCCAGCAGCTTGGAACAGGGTAGCTATGGCTACACCTTC. Translation: CASSLEQGSYGYTF.

This clonotype came up a few times. The V and J genes are TRBV30 and TRBJ1-1; D might be TRBD1 (6 bases). Germline V gene sequence: CDR1 GTSNPN, CDR2 SVGIG (reference sequence). V lost 1 base and J 1 base, leaving 19 bases between the germline ends. The CDR3 consists of 17 residues. The CDR3 is CAWSGMGGGKTNTEAFF. Here the CDR3 DNA reads TGTGCCTGGAGTGGGATGGGGGGGGGCAAAACGAACACTGAAGCTTTCTTT.

This clonotype counts as medium-sized. The chain is built from TRBV27 and TRBJ2-1, with D possibly TRBD2 on 5 matching bases. CDR3 length: 13 amino acids. V lost 4 bases to trimming and J lost 4 bases, with 8 bases between them. The germline V gene encodes CDR1 MNHEY and CDR2 SMNVEV (reference sequence). CDR3 bases: TGTGCCAGCAGTTCCGGGATTTACAATGAGCAGTTCTTC. It translates to CASSSGIYNEQFF.

There are a few counts of this clonotype. V is TRBV7-2 and J is TRBJ1-5; D is undetermined. V dropped 2 bases and J dropped 2 bases, with 10 bases sitting between them. The germline V gene has CDR1 SGHTA and CDR2 FQGNSA. The CDR3 extends over 15 amino acids. The CDR3 here is CASSLWAGGNQPQHF. CDR3 DNA sequence: TGTGCCAGCAGCTTATGGGCTGGCGGCAATCAGCCCCAGCATTTT.

This clonotype counts as medium-sized (0.01 to 0.1%). The chain carries TRBV12-3 or TRBV12-4 and TRBJ2-1, with D possibly matching TRBD2 (5 bases). V shed 4 bases and J shed 9 bases, with 13 bases lying between them. The CDR3 extends over 13 amino acids. CDR3 amino acids: CASSSRDRGEQFF. CDR3 nucleotides: TGTGCCAGCAGTTCCAGAGACCGGGGTGAGCAGTTCTTC.

The gene calls are TRBV5-4 and TRBJ2-4; D might be TRBD2 (5 bases). The germline V gene has CDR1 SGHNT and CDR2 YYREEE (reference sequence). The CDR3 length is 14 residues. V lost 2 bases to trimming and J lost 4 bases, with 10 bases between them. The CDR3 sequence: CASSLEGIKNIQYF. DNA for the CDR3: TGTGCCAGCAGCTTAGAGGGTATTAAAAACATTCAGTACTTC.

This clonotype was observed many times. The chain is built from TRBV19 and TRBJ2-5, with 7 positions matching TRBD2. This CDR3 spans 13 amino acids. The germline V gene encodes CDR1 LNHDA and CDR2 SQIVND (reference sequence). J was trimmed by 6 bases and V by 7 bases; bases with no gene match: 8. For the CDR3, the DNA is TGTGCCAGTACCGGACTAGAGACTCAGACCCAGTACTTC. This sequence encodes CASTGLETQTQYF.

This clonotype has a count of ten or more. This chain uses TRBV6-2 or TRBV6-3 with TRBJ2-1; D gene ambiguous. Trimming took 0 bases from V and 8 from J, leaving 11 bases between them. The CDR3 sequence is 14 residues long. CDR1 is MNHEY and CDR2 is SVGEGT in the germline V gene. This CDR3 reads CASSYSASDDEQFF. The CDR3 DNA is TGTGCCAGCAGTTACTCGGCATCCGACGATGAGCAGTTCTTC.

This clonotype has more than one count but fewer than ten. The V and J genes are TRBV6-2 or TRBV6-3 and TRBJ1-5; the D is unclear. The CDR3 contains 17 residues. The germline V and J ends were trimmed by 2 bases and 2 bases, with 16 bases remaining between them. Per germline, CDR1 MNHEY and CDR2 SVGEGT. CDR3: CASSYRSGEGGNQPQHF. In DNA form, the CDR3 reads TGTGCCAGCAGTTACCGATCAGGCGAGGGTGGCAATCAGCCCCAGCATTTT.

The rearrangement links TRBV30 to TRBJ1-2, with a weak D call TRBD1 (6 bases). CDR1 and CDR2 (germline): GTSNPN, SVGIG (reference sequence). Trimming took 1 base from V and 3 from J, leaving 9 bases between them. The CDR3 is 13 amino acids. The DNA of the CDR3 is TGTGCCTGGAGTGGTGCAGGGGACTATGGCTACACCTTC. Translation gives CAWSGAGDYGYTF. Complete variable domain (other parts from reference TRBV30 and TRBJ1-2): SQTIHQWPATLVQPVGSPLSLECTVEGTSNPNLYWYRQAAGRGLQLLFYSVGIGQISSEVPQNLSASRPQDRQFILSSKKLLLSDSGFYLCAWSGAGDYGYTFGSGTRLTVV.